The rows below give T cell receptor beta chains drawn from one sample of a study of blood T cell repertoires in COVID-19. This table comes from immunoSEQ multiplex PCR, and its TCRdb copy is limited to in-frame clones, with some not included. The sample carries more than 40,000 clones, 88% recorded once. Material: peripheral blood. Every receptor here comes from a man aged 50 to 60 with active COVID-19. Both conserved end residues are part of each CDR3. A D gene is named only where the DNA matches it firmly. Clone size is stated in some rows and not others, as once, few, many or a class when expanded.

NA	TRBV27	TRBJ2-7	TRBD1	CASSPWDRIYEQYF	TGTGCCAGCAGTCCCTGGGACAGAATCTACGAGCAGTACTTC
NA	TRBV6-4	TRBJ2-2	NA	CASSDWRGTGELFF	TGTGCCAGCAGTGACTGGCGGGGCACCGGGGAGCTGTTTTTT
once	TRBV19	TRBJ1-1	NA	CASRDTYTEAFF	TGTGCCAGTAGGGACACGTACACTGAAGCTTTCTTT
few	TRBV29-1	TRBJ2-2	NA	CSVIGQSNTGELFF	TGCAGCGTTATTGGACAGTCGAACACCGGGGAGCTGTTTTTT
NA	TRBV2	TRBJ2-3	TRBD2	CASGLAGPTDTQYF	TGTGCCAGCGGACTAGCGGGACCCACAGATACGCAGTATTTT
NA	TRBV19	TRBJ2-1	TRBD2	CASRGSTSGAHEQFF	TGTGCCAGTAGAGGCTCGACTAGCGGGGCCCATGAGCAGTTCTTC
once	TRBV6-5	TRBJ2-7	TRBD1	CASSYGVGTGGTEQYF	TGTGCCAGCAGTTACGGAGTGGGGACAGGCGGTACAGAGCAGTACTTC
NA	TRBV24-1	TRBJ2-1	TRBD1	CATSDPGQAHNEQFF	TGTGCCACCAGTGATCCCGGACAGGCCCACAATGAGCAGTTCTTC
NA	TRBV7-2	TRBJ2-2	TRBD2	CASSRTSDSGELFF	TGTGCCAGCAGCCGGACTAGCGACAGCGGGGAGCTGTTTTTT
few	TRBV19	TRBJ2-3	TRBD1	CASTRDRGSTQYF	TGTGCCAGTACTAGAGACAGGGGAAGTACGCAGTATTTT
NA	TRBV6-2/TRBV6-3	TRBJ2-3	TRBD2	CASSRPRGGTDTQYF	TGTGCCAGCAGCCGACCCCGGGGGGGCACAGATACGCAGTATTTT
NA	TRBV7-9	TRBJ2-7	NA	CASSLAWGRDEQYF	TGTGCCAGCAGCTTAGCGTGGGGGCGGGACGAGCAGTACTTC
NA	TRBV5-1	TRBJ2-1	TRBD1	CASNSGQGNNEQFF	TGCGCCAGCAATTCGGGACAGGGGAACAATGAGCAGTTCTTC
NA	TRBV6-5	TRBJ2-1	TRBD2	CASTKLAGGYNEQFF	TGTGCCAGCACGAAACTAGCGGGAGGGTATAATGAGCAGTTCTTC
NA	TRBV7-9	TRBJ1-1	TRBD1	CASSVVGQENTEAFF	TGTGCCAGCAGTGTAGTGGGACAGGAGAACACTGAAGCTTTCTTT
NA	TRBV7-2	TRBJ2-5	TRBD2	CASRQGGGKETQYF	TGTGCCAGCAGACAGGGCGGGGGGAAAGAGACCCAGTACTTC
NA	TRBV9	TRBJ1-2	TRBD1	CASSAADRGRYGYTF	TGTGCCAGCAGCGCCGCGGACAGGGGGCGATATGGCTACACCTTC
NA	TRBV7-3	TRBJ1-1	NA	CASSSLGNTEAFF	TGTGCCAGCAGCTCCCTAGGGAACACTGAAGCTTTCTTT
once	TRBV18	TRBJ2-5	NA	CASSRVGVLQETQYF	TGTGCCAGCTCCCGGGTAGGGGTCCTACAAGAGACCCAGTACTTC
NA	TRBV4-2	TRBJ2-1	TRBD2	CASSQEVRGAGNEQFF	TGTGCCAGCAGCCAAGAGGTGCGGGGGGCGGGCAATGAGCAGTTCTTC
NA	TRBV27	TRBJ2-3	NA	CASSSYTADTQYF	TGTGCCAGCAGTTCCTATACGGCAGATACGCAGTATTTT
once	TRBV29-1	TRBJ2-6	NA	CSVGSGEPGANVLTF	TGCAGCGTTGGATCGGGGGAGCCTGGGGCCAACGTCCTGACTTTC
NA	TRBV19	TRBJ2-1	NA	CASSLSEAEDEQFF	TGTGCCAGTAGTTTGAGTGAAGCGGAGGATGAGCAGTTCTTC
NA	TRBV24-1	TRBJ2-1	NA	CATSDRVGGNEQFF	TGTGCCACCAGTGACCGCGTCGGGGGCAATGAGCAGTTCTTC
NA	TRBV5-6	TRBJ1-2	TRBD1	CASSPDRGLRTF	TGTGCCAGCAGCCCGGACAGGGGGCTTCGCACCTTC
once	TRBV5-1	TRBJ1-3	NA	CASSLVGAKAGNTIYF	TGCGCCAGCAGCTTGGTAGGGGCAAAAGCTGGAAACACCATATATTTT
NA	TRBV5-1	TRBJ2-7	NA	CASSLTGTYEQYF	TGCGCCAGCAGCCTGACAGGGACTTACGAGCAGTACTTC
NA	TRBV19	TRBJ2-2	TRBD1	CASTGWTGDNTGELFF	TGTGCCAGTACGGGATGGACAGGGGATAACACCGGGGAGCTGTTTTTT
NA	TRBV29-1	TRBJ2-2	TRBD2	CSVEVSGGHTGELFF	TGCAGCGTTGAAGTTAGCGGGGGGCACACCGGGGAGCTGTTTTTT
NA	TRBV19	TRBJ1-3	NA	CASKQPPGNTIYF	TGTGCCAGCAAACAGCCCCCTGGAAACACCATATATTTT
once	TRBV11-1	TRBJ2-4	NA	CASSPDWGRDIQYF	TGTGCCAGCAGCCCGGACTGGGGGCGGGACATTCAGTACTTC
few	TRBV9	TRBJ2-5	TRBD2	CASSASGTSGTQETQYF	TGTGCCAGCAGCGCTTCCGGGACTAGCGGCACCCAAGAGACCCAGTACTTC
NA	TRBV9	TRBJ2-7	TRBD1	CASSAETGGADEQYF	TGTGCCAGCAGCGCCGAGACAGGGGGCGCGGACGAGCAGTACTTC
NA	TRBV25-1	TRBJ2-7	TRBD1	CASTPGQAYEQYF	TGTGCCAGCACCCCGGGACAGGCCTACGAGCAGTACTTC
NA	TRBV27	TRBJ2-7	NA	CASSYPPAGHVF	TGTGCCAGCAGTTACCCCCCGGCGGGTCACGTCTTC
NA	TRBV6-1	TRBJ2-7	NA	CASSEALAGTYEQYF	TGTGCCAGCAGTGAAGCCTTGGCGGGAACCTACGAGCAGTACTTC
NA	TRBV7-2	TRBJ2-1	TRBD2	CASSLGPSGRWDSYNEQFF	TGTGCCAGCAGCTTAGGTCCTAGCGGGAGGTGGGACTCCTACAATGAGCAGTTCTTC
NA	TRBV5-1	TRBJ2-1	NA	CASSLEGQGTNNEQFF	TGCGCCAGCAGCTTGGAGGGGCAGGGAACAAACAATGAGCAGTTCTTC
NA	TRBV18	TRBJ1-4	NA	CASSPRRQLNEKLFF	TGTGCCAGCTCACCACGAAGACAGCTTAATGAAAAACTGTTTTTT
NA	TRBV5-8	TRBJ1-4	NA	CASSSGRGSEKLFF	TGTGCCAGCAGCAGCGGCAGGGGCAGCGAAAAACTGTTTTTT
NA	TRBV6-2/TRBV6-3	TRBJ2-3	TRBD2	CASSRPVGLAGPTDTQYF	TGTGCCAGCAGCCGACCGGTGGGACTAGCGGGCCCCACAGATACGCAGTATTTT
NA	TRBV6-1	TRBJ2-5	TRBD1	CASSEQGVVEETQYF	TGTGCCAGCAGTGAACAGGGGGTGGTTGAAGAGACCCAGTACTTC
few	TRBV30	TRBJ2-2	TRBD2	CAWSISGSYTGELFF	TGTGCCTGGAGTATTAGCGGGAGCTACACCGGGGAGCTGTTTTTT
NA	TRBV6-1	TRBJ2-2	NA	CASSEYQFGRTQRNTGELFF	TGTGCCAGCAGTGAATATCAATTTGGGAGGACACAACGGAACACCGGGGAGCTGTTTTTT
NA	TRBV5-4	TRBJ2-1	NA	CASSLKKGDNEQFF	TGTGCCAGCAGCTTGAAAAAAGGGGACAATGAGCAGTTCTTC
NA	TRBV6-6	TRBJ2-2	TRBD1	CASSSDRGGAGELFF	TGTGCCAGCAGTTCAGACAGGGGAGGAGCCGGGGAGCTGTTTTTT